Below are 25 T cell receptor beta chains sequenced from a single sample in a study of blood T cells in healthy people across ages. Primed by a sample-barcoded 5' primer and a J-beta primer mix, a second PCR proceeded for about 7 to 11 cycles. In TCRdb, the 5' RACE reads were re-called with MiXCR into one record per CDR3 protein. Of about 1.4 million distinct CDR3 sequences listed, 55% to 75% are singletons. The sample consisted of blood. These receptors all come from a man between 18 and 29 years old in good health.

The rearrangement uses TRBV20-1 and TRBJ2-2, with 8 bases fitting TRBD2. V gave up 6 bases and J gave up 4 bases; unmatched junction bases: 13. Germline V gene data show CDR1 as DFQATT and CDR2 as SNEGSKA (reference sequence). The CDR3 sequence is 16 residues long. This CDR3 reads CSAPVRLAGSTGELFF. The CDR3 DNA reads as TGCAGTGCCCCCGTACGGCTAGCGGGTTCCACCGGGGAGCTGTTTTTT.

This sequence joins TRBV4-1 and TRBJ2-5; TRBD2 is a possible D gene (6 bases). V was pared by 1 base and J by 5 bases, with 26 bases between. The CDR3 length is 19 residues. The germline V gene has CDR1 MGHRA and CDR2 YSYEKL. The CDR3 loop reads CASSQAELSFGVGGETQYF. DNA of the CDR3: TGCGCCAGCAGCCAAGCAGAACTTTCCTTTGGGGTGGGGGGTGAGACCCAGTACTTC.

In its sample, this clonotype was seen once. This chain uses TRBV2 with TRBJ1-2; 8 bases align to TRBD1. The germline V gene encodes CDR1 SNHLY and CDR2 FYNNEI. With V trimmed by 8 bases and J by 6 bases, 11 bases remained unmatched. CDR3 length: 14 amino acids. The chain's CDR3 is CASGRGQVLNGYTF. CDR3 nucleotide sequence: TGTGCCAGCGGAAGGGGACAGGTTCTTAATGGCTACACCTTC.

CDR3: CASSQEFERMNTEAFF. The CDR3 DNA is TGCGCCAGCAGCCAAGAGTTTGAGAGAATGAACACTGAAGCTTTCTTT. This chain uses TRBV4-1 with TRBJ1-1; no firm D call. Between the trimmed V and J ends, which lost 0 bases and 0 bases, there was a span of 11 bases. CDR3 length: 16 residues. Germline V lookup: CDR1 MGHRA, CDR2 YSYEKL.

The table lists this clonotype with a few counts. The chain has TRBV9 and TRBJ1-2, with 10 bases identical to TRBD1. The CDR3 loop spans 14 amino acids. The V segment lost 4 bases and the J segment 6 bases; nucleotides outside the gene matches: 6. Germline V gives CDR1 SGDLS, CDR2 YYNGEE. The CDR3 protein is CASSPRQGADGYTF. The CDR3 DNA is TGTGCCAGCAGCCCGAGACAGGGGGCGGATGGCTACACCTTC.

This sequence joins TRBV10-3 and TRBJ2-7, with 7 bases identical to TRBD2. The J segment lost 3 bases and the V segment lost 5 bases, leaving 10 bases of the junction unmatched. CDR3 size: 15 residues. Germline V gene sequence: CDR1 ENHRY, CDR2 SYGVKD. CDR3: CAISLGGTINYEQYF. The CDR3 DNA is TGTGCCATCAGTCTCGGGGGGACGATCAACTACGAGCAGTACTTC.

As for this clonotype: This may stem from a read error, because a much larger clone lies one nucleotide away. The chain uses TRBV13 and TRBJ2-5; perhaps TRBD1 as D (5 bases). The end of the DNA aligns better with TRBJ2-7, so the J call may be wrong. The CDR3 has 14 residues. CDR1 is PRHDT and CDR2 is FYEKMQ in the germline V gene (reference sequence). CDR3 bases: TGTGCCAGCAGCCCCCCGACAGCCTCCTACGAGCAGTACTTC. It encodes CASSPPTASYEQYF.

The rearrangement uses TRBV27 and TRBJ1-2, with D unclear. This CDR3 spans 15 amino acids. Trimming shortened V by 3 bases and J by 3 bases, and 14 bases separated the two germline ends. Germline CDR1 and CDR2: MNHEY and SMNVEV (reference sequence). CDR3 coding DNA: TGTGCCAGCAGTTTGGCGGCAGGCCGTTACTATGGCTACACCTTC. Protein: CASSLAAGRYYGYTF.

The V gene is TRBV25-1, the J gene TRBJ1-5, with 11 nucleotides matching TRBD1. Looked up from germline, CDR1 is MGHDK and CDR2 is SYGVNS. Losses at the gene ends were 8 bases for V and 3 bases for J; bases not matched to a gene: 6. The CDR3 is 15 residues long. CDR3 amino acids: CASQRTGGPNQPQHF. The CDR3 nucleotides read TGTGCCAGCCAGAGGACAGGGGGCCCCAATCAGCCCCAGCATTTT.

This CDR3 reads CASRRSGRRTDTQYF. In DNA, the CDR3 is TGTGCCAGCAGGCGAAGCGGGAGACGAACAGATACGCAGTATTTT. The chain combines TRBV6-5 with TRBJ2-3; TRBD2 matches at 8 bases. V lost 6 bases to trimming and J lost 3 bases; unmatched junction nucleotides: 8. CDR3 length equals 15 residues. Germline CDR1 MNHEY, CDR2 SVGAGI.

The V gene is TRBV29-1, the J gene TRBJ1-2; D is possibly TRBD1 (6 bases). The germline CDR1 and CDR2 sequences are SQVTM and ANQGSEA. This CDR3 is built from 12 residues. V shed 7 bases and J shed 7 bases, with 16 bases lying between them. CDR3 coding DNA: TGCAGCGCCGGACAGCCCTCCCCTGGCTACACCTTC. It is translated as CSAGQPSPGYTF.

CDR3 in amino acids: CASSYHRESEQYF. Written as DNA, the CDR3 is TGTGCCAGCAGTTACCACAGGGAGAGCGAGCAGTACTTC. The genes are TRBV6-5 and TRBJ2-4, with a weak D call TRBD1 (6 bases). Judging by the DNA end, TRBJ2-7 fits better; the J call may be wrong. Germline CDR1 MNHEY, CDR2 SVGAGI. The CDR3 loop spans 13 amino acids.

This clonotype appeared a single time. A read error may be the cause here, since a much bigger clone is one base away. The CDR3 loop is CASSPTSGGVDEQFF. CDR3 bases: TGTGCCAGCAGTCCCACTAGCGGGGGGGTTGATGAGCAGTTCTTC. This chain joins TRBV6-1 and TRBJ2-1; TRBD2 aligns across 13 bases. Trimming cost V 5 bases and J 8 bases; bases outside gene matches: 6. This CDR3 is 15 amino acids long. Per germline, CDR1 MNHNS and CDR2 SASEGT.

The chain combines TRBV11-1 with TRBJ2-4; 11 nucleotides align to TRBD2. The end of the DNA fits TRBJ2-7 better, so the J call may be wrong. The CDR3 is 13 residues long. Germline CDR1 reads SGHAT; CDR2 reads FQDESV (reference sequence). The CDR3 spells CASKLAGAYEQYF. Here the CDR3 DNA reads TGTGCCAGCAAACTAGCGGGGGCCTACGAGCAGTACTTC.

CDR3 bases: TGTGCCAGCTTTCAGGGGAATACCGGGGAGCTGTTTTTT. Translated, it gives CASFQGNTGELFF. The gene calls are TRBV12-3 or TRBV12-4 and TRBJ2-2; weak D call: TRBD1 (6 bases). The V end was cut by 8 bases, the J end by 5 bases, with 12 bases between. The CDR3 covers 13 residues.

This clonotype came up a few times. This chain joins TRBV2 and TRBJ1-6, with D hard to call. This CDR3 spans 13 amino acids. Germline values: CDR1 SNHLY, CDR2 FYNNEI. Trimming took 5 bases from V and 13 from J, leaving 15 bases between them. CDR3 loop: CASSSGPSAPLHF. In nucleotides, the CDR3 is TGTGCCAGCAGTTCCGGGCCAAGTGCCCCCCTCCACTTT.

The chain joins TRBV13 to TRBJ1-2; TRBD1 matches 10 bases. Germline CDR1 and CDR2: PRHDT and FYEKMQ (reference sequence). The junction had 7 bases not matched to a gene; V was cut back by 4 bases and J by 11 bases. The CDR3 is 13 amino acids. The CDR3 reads CASSSGQGEAYTF. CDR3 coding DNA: TGTGCCAGCAGCTCAGGACAGGGGGAAGCGTACACCTTC.

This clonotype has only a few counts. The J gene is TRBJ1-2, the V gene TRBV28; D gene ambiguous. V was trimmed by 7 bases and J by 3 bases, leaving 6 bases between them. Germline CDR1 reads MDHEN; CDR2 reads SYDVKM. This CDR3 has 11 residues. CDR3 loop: CASNWDYGYTF. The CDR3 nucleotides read TGTGCCAGCAACTGGGACTATGGCTACACCTTC.

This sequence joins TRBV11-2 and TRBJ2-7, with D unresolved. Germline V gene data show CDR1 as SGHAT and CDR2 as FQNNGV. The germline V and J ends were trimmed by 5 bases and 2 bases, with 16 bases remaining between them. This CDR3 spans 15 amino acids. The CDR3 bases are TGTGCCAGCAGCCTGGCGGTTAGCCGCGCCTACGAGCAGTACGTC. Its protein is CASSLAVSRAYEQYV.

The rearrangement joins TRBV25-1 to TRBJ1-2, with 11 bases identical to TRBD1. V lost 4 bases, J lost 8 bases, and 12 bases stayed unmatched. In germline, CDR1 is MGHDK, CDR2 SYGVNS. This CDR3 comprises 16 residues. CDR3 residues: CASSVGTGGSAGGYTF. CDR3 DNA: TGTGCCAGCAGTGTAGGGACAGGGGGTTCAGCGGGCGGCTACACCTTC.

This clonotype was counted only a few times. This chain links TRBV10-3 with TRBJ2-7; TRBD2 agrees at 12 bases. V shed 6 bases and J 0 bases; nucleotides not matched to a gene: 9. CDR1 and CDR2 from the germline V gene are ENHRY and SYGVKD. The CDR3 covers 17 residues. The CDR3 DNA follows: TGTGCCATCAGGAAGGGACCGACTAGCGGGAGCTCCTACGAGCAGTACTTC. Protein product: CAIRKGPTSGSSYEQYF.

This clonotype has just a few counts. The CDR3 region has the DNA TGCAGTGCTAAAACCCGGGACAGAACCTACAATGAGCAGTTCTTC. Protein sequence: CSAKTRDRTYNEQFF. The rearrangement links TRBV20-1 to TRBJ2-1, with 7 bases aligning to TRBD1. Per germline, CDR1 DFQATT and CDR2 SNEGSKA (reference sequence). The CDR3 has 15 residues. The ends lost 4 bases at V and 2 bases at J; junction bases unmatched: 8.

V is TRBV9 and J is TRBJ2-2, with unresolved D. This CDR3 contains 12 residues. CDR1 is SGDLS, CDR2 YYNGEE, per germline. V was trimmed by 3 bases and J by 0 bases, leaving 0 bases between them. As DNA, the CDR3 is TGTGCCAGCAGCGCGAACACCGGGGAGCTGTTTTTT. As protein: CASSANTGELFF.

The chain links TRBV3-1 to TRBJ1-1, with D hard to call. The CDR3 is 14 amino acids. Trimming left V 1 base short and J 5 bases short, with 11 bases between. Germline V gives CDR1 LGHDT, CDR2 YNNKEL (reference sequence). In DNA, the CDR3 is TGTGCCAGCAGCCAAGTATCGAGCACTACTGAAGCTTTCTTT. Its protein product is CASSQVSSTTEAFF.

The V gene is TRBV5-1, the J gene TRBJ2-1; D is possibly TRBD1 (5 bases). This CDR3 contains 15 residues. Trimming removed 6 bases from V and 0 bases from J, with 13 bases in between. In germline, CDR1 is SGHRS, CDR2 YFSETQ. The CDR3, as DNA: TGCGCCAGCATCCAAGGGGCGAGCTCCTACAATGAGCAGTTCTTC. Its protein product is CASIQGASSYNEQFF.